This entry lists 29 T cell receptor beta chains sequenced from one sample in a study of T cell clones after liver transplantation. Here immunoSEQ multiplex PCR was the method, and the copy in TCRdb shows in-frame clones only, minus some. The table lists about 12,000 clones, around 74% of them singletons. The sequences come from CD8+ T cells from blood, collected at the 22-month timepoint. The receptors stem from a human patient who received a liver transplant. These T cells may partly come from the graft donor.

This clone was picked up a small number of times. This chain joins TRBV5-6 and TRBJ2-7; either TRBD1 or TRBD2 may fit D (5 bases each). V shed 3 bases and J shed 0 bases, with 10 bases lying between them. Germline CDR1 reads SGHDT; CDR2 reads YYEEEE. The CDR3 length is 14 residues. The DNA for the CDR3 is TGTGCCAGCAGCTGGGACCGCAACTCCTACGAGCAGTACTTC. Encoded protein: CASSWDRNSYEQYF.

This clone was detected only once. The chain combines TRBV11-1 with TRBJ2-6; D remains ambiguous. The germline V gene has CDR1 SGHAT and CDR2 FQDESV (reference sequence). The length of the CDR3 is 14 residues. V was cut by 1 base and J by 4 bases, with 5 bases left in between. In nucleotides, the CDR3 is TGTGCCAGCAGCTTAGGTTCCGGGGCCAACGTCCTGACTTTC. Encoded protein: CASSLGSGANVLTF.

The chain couples TRBV5-8 to TRBJ1-5, with D unclear. The CDR3 consists of 15 residues. The V gene's germline CDR1 is SGHTS and CDR2 YDEGEE. Between the trimmed V and J ends, which lost 1 base and 5 bases, there was a span of 13 bases. CDR3 bases: TGTGCCAGCAGCTTGAGCCGGTGGTTAGATCAGCCCCAGCATTTT. It encodes CASSLSRWLDQPQHF.

The V call is TRBV7-3, the J call TRBJ2-3, with 11 bases lining up with TRBD2. Looked up from germline, CDR1 is SGHTA and CDR2 is FQGTGA. J gave up 0 bases and V 1 base, and 3 bases lay outside the gene matches. The CDR3 sequence is 17 residues long. This CDR3 is CASSLIAGGYSTDTQYF. Written as DNA, the CDR3 is TGTGCCAGCAGCTTAATAGCGGGGGGGTATAGCACAGATACGCAGTATTTT.

This clone was picked up one time. The chain has TRBV6-5 and TRBJ1-1; unclear D gene. Germline CDR1 MNHEY, CDR2 SVGAGI. This CDR3 is 15 amino acids long. V dropped 6 bases and J dropped 0 bases, with 14 bases sitting between them. The DNA for the CDR3 is TGTGCCAGCAGACCCCCCGGAGAGGTGAACACTGAAGCTTTCTTT. Its translation: CASRPPGEVNTEAFF.

The V and J genes are TRBV4-1 and TRBJ1-5; 8 bases match TRBD1. With V trimmed by 1 base and J by 6 bases, 5 bases remained unmatched. This CDR3 comprises 15 residues. Per the germline V gene, CDR1 is MGHRA and CDR2 is YSYEKL. This CDR3 reads CASSQVSGGGQPQHF. In DNA form, the CDR3 reads TGCGCCAGCAGCCAAGTTTCAGGGGGCGGTCAGCCCCAGCATTTT.

By share of the sample, this clone is medium-sized (0.01 to 0.1%). The chain combines TRBV5-4 with TRBJ1-1; 8 positions agree with TRBD1. Unmatched junction bases numbered 7, after V lost 4 bases and J lost 2 bases. CDR3 length equals 15 residues. CDR1 and CDR2 from the germline V gene are SGHNT and YYREEE (reference sequence). CDR3 DNA: TGTGCCAGCAGCCTACGACAGGGGTTCAACACTGAAGCTTTCTTT. Amino acids: CASSLRQGFNTEAFF.

The chain's CDR3 is CASSPSGGEQYF. DNA for the CDR3: TGTGCCAGCAGTCCGTCCGGCGGCGAGCAGTACTTC. The chain recombines TRBV2 with TRBJ2-7; D unresolved. CDR1 is SNHLY and CDR2 is FYNNEI in the germline V gene. Trimming took 5 bases from V and 6 from J, leaving 11 bases between them. The CDR3 covers 12 residues.

The rearrangement uses TRBV19 and TRBJ1-4, with D maybe TRBD1 (6 bases). The germline V gene encodes CDR1 LNHDA and CDR2 SQIVND (reference sequence). Trimming took 8 bases from V and 11 from J, leaving 24 bases between them. The CDR3 is 15 residues long. The CDR3 DNA reads as TGTGCCAGTGCTTGGGTGGACAGCGGAACAGACAAACTGTTTTTT. Its translation: CASAWVDSGTDKLFF.

The chain uses TRBV28 and TRBJ1-1, with a weak D call TRBD1 (6 bases). Trimming took off 2 bases at V and 7 bases at J, with 14 bases between the two ends. CDR1 and CDR2 from the germline V gene are MDHEN and SYDVKM. This CDR3 comprises 14 residues. The chain's CDR3 is CASSLGGQFFEAFF. CDR3 in DNA: TGTGCCAGCAGTTTAGGAGGACAGTTTTTTGAAGCTTTCTTT.

The chain is built from TRBV4-3 and TRBJ1-5; 8 positions match TRBD1. CDR1 and CDR2 (germline): LGHNA, YSLEER. This CDR3 is built from 15 residues. V lost 0 bases, J lost 6 bases, and 4 bases stayed unmatched. The CDR3 nucleotides are TGCGCCAGCAGCCAAGATAAACAGGGGGGTCAGCCCCAGCATTTT. It specifies CASSQDKQGGQPQHF.

The rearrangement joins TRBV5-4 to TRBJ2-2, with 10 bases aligning to TRBD2. The J segment lost 5 bases and the V segment lost 0 bases, leaving 10 bases of the junction unmatched. The CDR3 spans 18 residues. CDR1 is SGHNT and CDR2 is YYREEE in the germline V gene (reference sequence). The CDR3 coding sequence is TGTGCCAGCAGCTTGGGAATTCTAGCGGGAGAGGGAACCGGGGAGCTGTTTTTT. This encodes CASSLGILAGEGTGELFF.

This clone was seen at least ten times. The chain is built from TRBV18 and TRBJ2-7, with D perhaps matching TRBD1 or TRBD2 (5 bases each). CDR3 length: 16 amino acids. From germline, CDR1 is KGHSH and CDR2 LQKENI. Trimming shortened V by 3 bases and J by 4 bases, and 19 bases separated the two germline ends. The CDR3 nucleotides read TGTGCCAGCTCACCCTCGTTTGTGGGGGTAACTTACGAGCAGTACTTC. Translated: CASSPSFVGVTYEQYF.

The V and J genes are TRBV6-6 and TRBJ2-3; perhaps TRBD2 as D (6 bases). The CDR3 totals 13 residues. CDR1 is MNHNY and CDR2 is SVGAGI in the germline V gene (reference sequence). V was pared by 7 bases and J by 0 bases, with 8 bases between. DNA for the CDR3: TGTGCCAGCACCGGGACTAGCACAGATACGCAGTATTTT. Protein: CASTGTSTDTQYF.

V gene TRBV9 combines with J gene TRBJ2-7, with D perhaps TRBD2 (6 bases). CDR1 is SGDLS and CDR2 is YYNGEE in the germline V gene. The CDR3 totals 14 residues. The V and J ends lost 5 bases and 6 bases respectively, with 18 bases between them. The CDR3 nucleotides read TGTGCCAGCAGTCCGTATAGTGGGGGAGGCGAGCAGTACTTC. Its protein product is CASSPYSGGGEQYF.

The chain recombines TRBV7-9 with TRBJ1-4; 7 bases line up with TRBD1. The ends lost 5 bases at V and 1 base at J; junction bases unmatched: 4. The germline CDR1 and CDR2 sequences are SEHNR and FQNEAQ (reference sequence). This CDR3 has 15 residues. This CDR3 reads CASSAGTVTNEKLFF. The CDR3 DNA follows: TGTGCCAGCAGCGCCGGGACAGTAACTAATGAAAAACTGTTTTTT.

This clone is labeled as medium-sized. This sequence joins TRBV7-9 and TRBJ2-7, with 8 bases identical to TRBD2. CDR3 length: 14 amino acids. Germline V gene lookup returns CDR1 SEHNR and CDR2 FQNEAQ (reference sequence). Trimming removed 3 bases from V and 7 bases from J; junction bases left unmatched: 8. The CDR3 loop is CASSLTSAGGEQYF. The CDR3 DNA reads as TGTGCCAGCAGCTTGACTAGCGCCGGGGGTGAGCAGTACTTC.

The V gene is TRBV9, the J gene TRBJ2-1; D unresolved. V shed 0 bases and J shed 8 bases, with 12 bases lying between them. The CDR3 is made up of 14 amino acids. Germline-derived CDR1 and CDR2 are SGDLS and YYNGEE. The CDR3 is CASSVGIAPHEQFF. In DNA, the CDR3 is TGTGCCAGCAGCGTAGGAATAGCCCCCCATGAGCAGTTCTTC.

The chain couples TRBV19 to TRBJ1-2, with TRBD1 as a possible D gene (6 bases). Germline lookup yields CDR1 LNHDA and CDR2 SQIVND (reference sequence). CDR3 length equals 14 residues. Between the trimmed V and J ends, which lost 5 bases and 6 bases, there was a span of 16 bases. The DNA for the CDR3 is TGTGCCAGTAGTTCGGGCGGGACAAGCCATGGCTACACCTTC. The encoded protein is CASSSGGTSHGYTF.

The chain combines TRBV15 with TRBJ2-3; D possibly corresponds to TRBD1 (5 bases). Trimming left V 0 bases short and J 0 bases short, with 13 bases between. This CDR3 has 17 amino acids. CDR1 LNHNV and CDR2 YYDKDF come from the germline V gene (reference sequence). The DNA of the CDR3 is TGTGCCACCAGCAGAGATGGAATGACAGCCAGCACAGATACGCAGTATTTT. Translated, it gives CATSRDGMTASTDTQYF.

This chain uses TRBV2 with TRBJ2-4, with 9 bases lining up with TRBD2. The V gene's germline CDR1 is SNHLY and CDR2 FYNNEI. The CDR3 contains 16 residues. J lost 7 bases, V lost 1 base, and 8 bases had no gene match. Here the CDR3 reads CASSEEGGGAENIQYF. In nucleotides, the CDR3 is TGTGCCAGCAGTGAAGAGGGCGGGGGGGCTGAGAACATTCAGTACTTC.

This rearrangement joins TRBV9 to TRBJ2-2; D is uncertain. The CDR3 extends over 16 amino acids. Trimming pared 0 bases from V and 0 bases from J, leaving 9 bases between. CDR1 and CDR2 from the germline V gene are SGDLS and YYNGEE. In nucleotides, the CDR3 is TGTGCCAGCAGCGTAGGGTCGGTGACGAACACCGGGGAGCTGTTTTTT. It codes for CASSVGSVTNTGELFF.

The chain carries TRBV7-9 and TRBJ1-1, with 9 nucleotides matching TRBD1. The CDR3 spans 17 residues. V was pared by 5 bases and J by 3 bases, with 13 bases of the junction left unmatched. Per the germline V gene, CDR1 is SEHNR and CDR2 is FQNEAQ (reference sequence). CDR3 region: CASSNAGQGTSDTEAFF. The CDR3 DNA sequence: TGTGCCAGCAGCAATGCGGGACAGGGTACATCGGACACTGAAGCTTTCTTT.

This clone is a singleton in its sample. J is TRBJ2-1 and V is TRBV5-4; D gene unclear. Trimming took off 4 bases at V and 7 bases at J, with 30 bases between the two ends. The CDR3 length is 19 residues. Germline CDR1 SGHNT, CDR2 YYREEE (reference sequence). CDR3: CASSHRTPTDTLMRNEQFF. The CDR3 nucleotides read TGTGCCAGCAGCCATAGAACTCCAACAGACACGCTGATGAGGAATGAGCAGTTCTTC.

J is TRBJ1-2 and V is TRBV27; no firm D call. From germline, CDR1 is MNHEY and CDR2 SMNVEV (reference sequence). V dropped 2 bases and J dropped 4 bases, with 8 bases sitting between them. The CDR3 has 13 residues. CDR3 nucleotide sequence: TGTGCCAGCAGTTTAAGCGGGATCTATGGCTACACCTTC. Its protein is CASSLSGIYGYTF.

This rearrangement joins TRBV5-6 to TRBJ2-2, with D unclear. The germline V and J ends were trimmed by 0 bases and 7 bases, with 10 bases remaining between them. The germline V gene encodes CDR1 SGHDT and CDR2 YYEEEE. This CDR3 is built from 14 residues. The CDR3 DNA sequence: TGTGCCAGCAGCTTGGTCAGGCGGTTCGGGGAGCTGTTTTTT. Translated: CASSLVRRFGELFF.

This clone appeared a single time. The genes are TRBV7-9 and TRBJ1-1; 8 nucleotides align to TRBD1. The V gene end was trimmed by 3 bases and the J gene end by 10 bases; junction bases not matched to a gene: 4. The CDR3 runs 12 residues. Germline assignment: CDR1 SEHNR and CDR2 FQNEAQ (reference sequence). CDR3 amino acids: CASSFQGAGAFF. The CDR3 DNA is TGTGCCAGCAGCTTTCAGGGGGCAGGAGCTTTCTTT.

The chain links TRBV5-4 to TRBJ2-2; perhaps D is TRBD1 or TRBD2 (6 bases each). Per the germline V gene, CDR1 is SGHNT and CDR2 is YYREEE (reference sequence). Trimming removed 1 base at V and 4 bases at J, with 11 bases between. The CDR3 totals 15 residues. The CDR3 protein is CASSLWGAGTGELFF. The CDR3 DNA reads TGTGCCAGCAGCTTGTGGGGGGCCGGCACCGGGGAGCTGTTTTTT. The full variable domain, in which reference TRBV5-4 and TRBJ2-2 provide the parts outside the CDR3, is ETGVTQSPTHLIKTRGQQVTLRCSSQSGHNTVSWYQQALGQGPQFIFQYYREEENGRGNFPPRFSGLQFPNYSSELNVNALELDDSALYLCASSLWGAGTGELFFGEGSRLTVL.

V is TRBV19 and J is TRBJ2-1; TRBD2 matches at 8 bases. The V segment lost 6 bases and the J segment 0 bases; nucleotides outside the gene matches: 4. Germline CDR1 is LNHDA and CDR2 is SQIVND (reference sequence). The CDR3 has 15 residues. This chain's CDR3 is CASSQTSGSYNEQFF. CDR3 DNA sequence: TGTGCCAGTAGCCAAACTAGCGGCTCCTACAATGAGCAGTTCTTC.